Each of the 7 T cell receptor beta chains below was sequenced from the same sample in a study of shared clonotypes between healthy human individuals. Clones were sequenced by immunoSEQ multiplex PCR, and TCRdb holds only the in-frame ones, with some missing. The data contain some 2,100,000 clones, about 94% of them seen just once; the ten biggest clones take up roughly 0.13%. The source material was naive CD4+ T cells sorted from blood. The subset here: CD45RA+ positively selected. The receptors here all came from a man between 18 and 35 years old in good health.

The CDR3 DNA is TGCGCCAGCAGCCAATACGGGGAGCTGTTTTTT. Its translation: CASSQYGELFF. V gene TRBV4-1 combines with J gene TRBJ2-2; D is unresolved. The CDR3 covers 11 residues. Trimming took off 2 bases at V and 7 bases at J, with 2 bases between the two ends. The germline V gene has CDR1 MGHRA and CDR2 YSYEKL.

The genes are TRBV6-6 and TRBJ1-5; D is undetermined. V dropped 2 bases and J dropped 2 bases, with 10 bases sitting between them. CDR1 and CDR2 (germline): MNHNY, SVGAGI (reference sequence). CDR3 size: 15 residues. The CDR3 nucleotides read TGTGCCAGCAGTTACCCGGTTGAGCGCAATCAGCCCCAGCATTTT. Its protein product is CASSYPVERNQPQHF.

The chain recombines TRBV6-5 with TRBJ2-7; 12 bases fit TRBD2. Trimming at V came to 6 bases and at J to 3 bases, leaving 6 bases not matched to a gene. The CDR3 is made up of 15 amino acids. The germline V gene encodes CDR1 MNHEY and CDR2 SVGAGI. CDR3 DNA: TGTGCCAGCAGCAGGACTAGCGGGAACATCTACGAGCAGTACTTC. This sequence encodes CASSRTSGNIYEQYF.

The V gene is TRBV6-1, the J gene TRBJ2-5; D call uncertain. Germline loops: CDR1 MNHNS, CDR2 SASEGT. The CDR3 contains 13 residues. The V gene lost 3 bases and the J gene lost 5 bases, with 10 bases spanning the gap. The CDR3, as DNA: TGTGCCAGCAGTGATCCAGGCGTGGAGACCCAGTACTTC. It codes for CASSDPGVETQYF.

The V and J genes are TRBV14 and TRBJ2-7, with D possibly being TRBD1 (6 bases). Germline V lookup: CDR1 SGHDN, CDR2 FVKESK. The germline V and J ends were trimmed by 2 bases and 3 bases, with 14 bases remaining between them. This CDR3 comprises 15 residues. In nucleotides, the CDR3 is TGTGCCAGCAGCCAACCGGCAGGGGACGGCTACGAGCAGTACTTC. Its translation: CASSQPAGDGYEQYF.

V usage is TRBV18 and J usage is TRBJ2-7; the D is unclear. Trimming took 3 bases from V and 0 from J, leaving 15 bases between them. This CDR3 comprises 16 residues. Germline V gene data show CDR1 as KGHSH and CDR2 as LQKENI. DNA for the CDR3: TGTGCCAGCTCACCCCTGGTGCAGGTCCGCTCCTACGAGCAGTACTTC. As protein: CASSPLVQVRSYEQYF.

The chain carries TRBV11-2 and TRBJ1-6, with D perhaps TRBD1 (5 bases). CDR3 size: 14 residues. Germline lookup yields CDR1 SGHAT and CDR2 FQNNGV. The germline V and J ends were trimmed by 3 bases and 10 bases, with 13 bases remaining between them. The CDR3 region has the DNA TGTGCCAGCAGCTTGCGGCTGGGGGTGTCACCCCTCCACTTT. It translates to CASSLRLGVSPLHF. Drawing the rest from reference TRBV11-2 and TRBJ1-6, the complete variable domain is EAGVAQSPRYKIIEKRQSVAFWCNPISGHATLYWYQQILGQGPKLLIQFQNNGVVDDSQLPKDRFSAERLKGVDSTLKIQPAKLEDSAVYLCASSLRLGVSPLHFGNGTRLTVT.